This passage covers 7 T cell receptor beta chains from one sample sequenced in a study of cytomegalovirus exposure and HLA in healthy donors. The study ran its PCR with 60 Vbeta and 13 Jbeta primers. Sequenced by immunoSEQ multiplex PCR; TCRdb stores in-frame clones only, minus some. The data contain about 150,000 clones, about four fifths of them seen just once; the ten biggest clones take up approximately 1.1%. The specimen sequenced was PBMCs. Receptors were obtained from a male donor in good health and CMV-seronegative.

This chain joins TRBV19 and TRBJ2-2; D gene ambiguous. In germline, CDR1 is LNHDA, CDR2 SQIVND (reference sequence). The V and J ends lost 5 bases and 0 bases respectively, with 13 bases between them. This CDR3 is built from 16 residues. The DNA of the CDR3 is TGTGCCAGTAGTCCCCGTCGCCGCGCGAACACCGGGGAGCTGTTTTTT. This translates into CASSPRRRANTGELFF.

This clone was detected once. The chain couples TRBV9 to TRBJ1-1; 9 bases agree with TRBD1. Trimming at V came to 3 bases and at J to 5 bases, leaving 5 bases not matched to a gene. CDR1 SGDLS and CDR2 YYNGEE come from the germline V gene. This CDR3 is built from 14 residues. This chain's CDR3 is CASSAGQGTTEAFF. The DNA for the CDR3 is TGTGCCAGCAGCGCTGGACAGGGGACGACTGAAGCTTTCTTT.

The CDR3 is CATSRDVQDTQYF. The CDR3 DNA sequence: TGTGCCACCAGCAGAGATGTCCAGGATACGCAGTATTTT. The chain combines TRBV15 with TRBJ2-3; D not certain. Per the germline V gene, CDR1 is LNHNV and CDR2 is YYDKDF (reference sequence). Trimming took 0 bases from V and 6 from J, leaving 7 bases between them. CDR3 length: 13 residues.

The chain uses TRBV7-3 and TRBJ2-3; 7 bases are a match to TRBD1. CDR1 is SGHTA, CDR2 FQGTGA, per germline. The CDR3 consists of 14 residues. V was clipped by 5 bases and J by 2 bases; unmatched bases: 4. CDR3 DNA sequence: TGTGCCAGCAGCCATGACAGGGTCACAGATACGCAGTATTTT. It specifies CASSHDRVTDTQYF.

This chain links TRBV27 with TRBJ2-1; 10 nucleotides match TRBD1. The V segment lost 4 bases and the J segment 14 bases; nucleotides outside the gene matches: 8. CDR3 length equals 13 residues. The germline gives CDR1 MNHEY, CDR2 SMNVEV (reference sequence). The CDR3 sequence: CASSSPGQGMKFF. In DNA form, the CDR3 reads TGTGCCAGCAGTTCTCCGGGACAGGGGATGAAGTTCTTC.

The genes are TRBV7-9 and TRBJ1-1; D is undetermined. Trimming removed 5 bases from V and 1 base from J, with 20 bases in between. Germline CDR1 reads SEHNR; CDR2 reads FQNEAQ (reference sequence). The CDR3 extends over 17 amino acids. The CDR3, as DNA: TGTGCCAGCAGCGCCCCGGCAGGCTTCACTAGGAACACTGAAGCTTTCTTT. Amino acid sequence: CASSAPAGFTRNTEAFF.

This clone was detected once. This chain connects TRBV9 to TRBJ1-2; 12 bases fit TRBD1. Germline V CDR1 and CDR2: SGDLS, YYNGEE. After removal of 3 bases from V and 3 bases from J, the junction contained 3 bases not matched to a gene. The CDR3 is 15 amino acids. CDR3 nucleotides: TGTGCCAGCAGCGCTGGGACAGGGGGCGACTATGGCTACACCTTC. Translation: CASSAGTGGDYGYTF.